This T cell receptor (beta chain) was captured by sequencing in a study of cytomegalovirus exposure and HLA in healthy donors. In the case of this clone: Antigen: not known.

V trimming: 1 base; J trimming: 7 bases; junction bases outside the gene matches: 7. The CDR3 length is 17 residues. In germline, CDR1 is LGHNA, CDR2 YNFKEQ. Only in-frame clones appear in the TCRdb table, and some are missing; sequencing was by immunoSEQ multiplex PCR. The sample includes hundreds of thousands of clones, around nine tenths of them seen just once. Study-level findings and limits: Rarity characterized most TCR sequences, yet some public TCRs appeared in many donors. High sensitivity and specificity were reportedly achieved when the classifier diagnosed cytomegalovirus status. The study put some 160 TCR beta chains on its list as cytomegalovirus-associated.

A roughly 120-subject validation cohort, separate from the roughly 670-subject first cohort, supplied the donors. Source material: PBMCs. The receptor was derived from a woman between 18 and 30 years old in good health and CMV-seropositive. This rearrangement joins TRBV4-2 to TRBJ2-2; 12 bases are a match to TRBD2. The CDR3 DNA reads TGTGCCAGCAGCCAAGGTCTAGCGGGAGGGCCCAACGGGGAGCTGTTTTTT. Amino acid sequence: CASSQGLAGGPNGELFF.